These 30 T cell receptor beta chains share one sample of origin, sequenced in a study of shared clonotypes between healthy human individuals. Method: immunoSEQ multiplex PCR; TCRdb's copy keeps in-frame clones and lacks some. The sample yields about 1 million clones, approximately 80% seen once. The sequencing input was memory CD4+ T cells from PBMCs. Subset given: CD45RA-negative fraction. Source of these receptors: a man between 18 and 29 years old in good health. Some clones in this sample may be carry-over from other donors' samples.

This sequence joins TRBV19 and TRBJ2-7, with 15 bases lining up with TRBD2. Germline assignment: CDR1 LNHDA and CDR2 SQIVND (reference sequence). V gave up 4 bases and J gave up 2 bases; unmatched junction bases: 3. The length of the CDR3 is 16 residues. CDR3 protein: CASSKGLAGGPYEQYF. The CDR3 nucleotides read TGTGCCAGTAGTAAGGGACTAGCGGGAGGACCCTACGAGCAGTACTTC.

The chain couples TRBV14 to TRBJ2-5; possible D gene TRBD2, 6 bases. Between the trimmed V and J ends, which lost 4 bases and 10 bases, there was a span of 16 bases. Germline assignment: CDR1 SGHDN and CDR2 FVKESK. The CDR3 totals 13 residues. CDR3 sequence: CASSPRLVGDQYF. The CDR3 DNA reads as TGTGCCAGCAGCCCCCGACTAGTTGGGGACCAGTACTTC.

The chain has TRBV28 and TRBJ2-5; no definite D call. Trimming cost V 3 bases and J 5 bases, with 10 bases left between them. This CDR3 is 13 amino acids long. CDR1 is MDHEN and CDR2 is SYDVKM in the germline V gene. The CDR3 region is CASSFSWGETQYF. The CDR3 region has the DNA TGTGCCAGCAGTTTCTCGTGGGGTGAGACCCAGTACTTC.

This clone was detected a few times. The V and J genes are TRBV11-3 and TRBJ2-2; unclear D gene. The germline V gene encodes CDR1 SGHNT and CDR2 YENEEA. V was shortened by 5 bases and J by 1 base, with 5 bases between the two germline ends. The CDR3 is 13 amino acids. The CDR3 region is CASSRENTGELFF. The CDR3 region has the DNA TGTGCCAGCAGCCGCGAGAACACCGGGGAGCTGTTTTTT.

The CDR3 sequence is CASSLQDRGFPEAFF. The CDR3 DNA reads TGTGCCAGCAGTTTACAGGACAGGGGGTTTCCTGAAGCTTTCTTT. V usage is TRBV28 and J usage is TRBJ1-1; 10 nucleotides line up with TRBD1. This CDR3 spans 15 amino acids. Losses at the gene ends were 2 bases for V and 6 bases for J; bases not matched to a gene: 6. Germline V lookup: CDR1 MDHEN, CDR2 SYDVKM.

The V call is TRBV6-5, the J call TRBJ1-3, with no clear D. CDR1 and CDR2 from the germline V gene are MNHEY and SVGAGI. The CDR3 runs 13 residues. Trimming stripped 7 bases from V and 0 bases from J, with 7 bases between. In nucleotides, the CDR3 is TGTGCCAGCACCGAGGCCTCTGGAAACACCATATATTTT. Translation gives CASTEASGNTIYF.

This chain connects TRBV10-2 to TRBJ1-2, with D possibly being TRBD1 (5 bases). The germline V gene has CDR1 WSHSY and CDR2 SAAADI. The CDR3 covers 14 residues. The ends were cut back, 0 bases at V and 4 bases at J, with 9 bases in the middle. In nucleotides, the CDR3 is TGCGCCAGCAGTGAGTCGGGGGGTGGCTATGGCTACACCTTC. This translates into CASSESGGGYGYTF.

The CDR3 is CSVVASTSGSYEQYF. Written as DNA, the CDR3 is TGCAGCGTTGTCGCTTCGACTAGCGGGAGTTACGAGCAGTACTTC. V is TRBV29-1 and J is TRBJ2-7, with TRBD2 matching 12 bases. This CDR3 is built from 15 residues. The trim removed 4 bases at V and 4 bases at J, leaving 8 bases unmatched. CDR1 and CDR2 (germline): SQVTM, ANQGSEA.

This clone has only one observation. The genes are TRBV5-4 and TRBJ2-7; D gene ambiguous. The CDR3 sequence is 13 residues long. The V end was cut by 4 bases, the J end by 2 bases, with 10 bases between. From germline, CDR1 is SGHNT and CDR2 YYREEE (reference sequence). CDR3: CASSLQNAYEQYF. In DNA, the CDR3 is TGTGCCAGCAGCCTACAGAATGCCTACGAGCAGTACTTC.

The chain is built from TRBV7-2 and TRBJ2-7; 9 positions match TRBD2. The CDR3 runs 14 residues. The germline V gene encodes CDR1 SGHTA and CDR2 FQGNSA. The junction had 6 bases not matched to a gene; V was cut back by 5 bases and J by 4 bases. CDR3 nucleotide sequence: TGTGCCAGCAGCCGACTGGCGGGAGGGTACGAGCAGTACTTC. This translates into CASSRLAGGYEQYF.

CDR3 nucleotides: TGTGCCTCGGGGACGGGTACCTATGGCTACACCTTC. It translates to CASGTGTYGYTF. The rearrangement joins TRBV2 to TRBJ1-2; weak D call: TRBD1 (5 bases). V was pared by 11 bases and J by 4 bases, with 14 bases between. The CDR3 has 12 residues. Per the germline V gene, CDR1 is SNHLY and CDR2 is FYNNEI.

The chain uses TRBV28 and TRBJ1-6; D uncertain. In germline, CDR1 is MDHEN, CDR2 SYDVKM. There are 12 residues in the CDR3. The V and J ends lost 3 bases and 9 bases respectively, with 6 bases between them. The DNA for the CDR3 is TGTGCCAGCAGTTTGGCAAGTTCACCCCTCCACTTT. Encoded protein: CASSLASSPLHF.

This clone turned up a few times. A much larger clone is a single base away; this may be a read error. The chain couples TRBV5-6 to TRBJ1-4; no firm D call. Germline values: CDR1 SGHDT, CDR2 YYEEEE. CDR3 length: 11 residues. V was pared by 0 bases and J by 7 bases, with 1 base between. This chain's CDR3 is CASSLGEKLFF. CDR3 nucleotides: TGTGCCAGCAGCTTGGGTGAAAAACTGTTTTTT.

The gene calls are TRBV19 and TRBJ2-7; TRBD2 is a possible D gene (5 bases). Germline V gives CDR1 LNHDA, CDR2 SQIVND (reference sequence). Trimming took off 3 bases at V and 4 bases at J, with 13 bases between the two ends. The CDR3 is made up of 14 amino acids. The CDR3 loop is CASSISGGWYEQYF. CDR3 DNA: TGTGCCAGTAGTATTTCTGGAGGCTGGTACGAGCAGTACTTC.

The chain recombines TRBV30 with TRBJ1-6; tentative D call: TRBD1 (6 bases). Germline V lookup: CDR1 GTSNPN, CDR2 SVGIG (reference sequence). V shed 0 bases and J shed 10 bases, with 10 bases lying between them. The CDR3 covers 13 residues. The CDR3 DNA sequence: TGTGCCTGGAGTGTACAGGGCTCGTCACCCCTCCACTTT. Translated: CAWSVQGSSPLHF.

This chain joins TRBV7-3 and TRBJ2-1; possible D gene TRBD2, 5 bases. Trimming left V 5 bases short and J 6 bases short, with 8 bases between. Germline CDR1 and CDR2: SGHTA and FQGTGA. This CDR3 region has 12 residues. The DNA of the CDR3 is TGTGCCAGCAGCCGTGCGGGCAATGAGCAGTTCTTC. As protein: CASSRAGNEQFF.

The V gene is TRBV20-1, the J gene TRBJ2-5, with D uncertain. Per the germline V gene, CDR1 is DFQATT and CDR2 is SNEGSKA (reference sequence). The V end was cut by 6 bases, the J end by 2 bases, with 7 bases between. The CDR3 loop spans 11 amino acids. The CDR3 sequence is CSAARQETQYF. Here the CDR3 DNA reads TGCAGTGCCGCCCGACAAGAGACCCAGTACTTC.

The chain has TRBV7-2 and TRBJ2-2; TRBD2 matches 15 bases. There are 16 residues in the CDR3. V dropped 5 bases and J dropped 5; count of bases not matched to a gene: 3. Germline values: CDR1 SGHTA, CDR2 FQGNSA. CDR3 DNA: TGTGCCAGCAGCGTAGGGACTAGCGGGGGGACCGGGGAGCTGTTTTTT. As protein: CASSVGTSGGTGELFF.

The genes are TRBV7-6 and TRBJ2-5; tentatively, D is TRBD1 (7 bases). Germline V gene data show CDR1 as SGHVS and CDR2 as FNYEAQ. The V end lost 5 bases, the J end lost 5 bases, and 18 bases lay between the germline ends. The CDR3 extends over 15 amino acids. CDR3 bases: TGTGCCAGCAGCGGCGGGGCAGGGGGTCGCGAGACCCAGTACTTC. This gives the protein CASSGGAGGRETQYF.

This clone has a handful of counts. V gene TRBV27 combines with J gene TRBJ2-2, with D perhaps TRBD2 (5 bases). The CDR3 length is 19 residues. Germline V gene sequence: CDR1 MNHEY, CDR2 SMNVEV (reference sequence). V was cut by 2 bases and J by 4 bases, with 23 bases left in between. CDR3 sequence: CASSLRPLPRVDRTGELFF. Here the CDR3 DNA reads TGTGCCAGCAGTTTACGGCCCCTCCCGCGGGTGGATCGCACCGGGGAGCTGTTTTTT.

This sequence joins TRBV2 and TRBJ2-2; 8 nucleotides line up with TRBD2. CDR1 is SNHLY, CDR2 FYNNEI, per germline. J lost 3 bases, V lost 7 bases, and 4 bases had no gene match. The CDR3 runs to 14 residues. The CDR3 DNA sequence: TGTGCCAGCATCCGGGGGGGTCACACCGGGGAGCTGTTTTTT. Protein: CASIRGGHTGELFF. The complete variable domain, with remaining parts taken from reference TRBV2 and TRBJ2-2, reads EPEVTQTPSHQVTQMGQEVILRCVPISNHLYFYWYRQILGQKVEFLVSFYNNEISEKSEIFDDQFSVERPDGSNFTLKIRSTKLEDSAMYFCASIRGGHTGELFFGEGSRLTVL.

V usage is TRBV6-1 and J usage is TRBJ2-7; D is tentatively TRBD1 or TRBD2 (5 bases each). Between the trimmed V and J ends, which lost 3 bases and 7 bases, there was a span of 13 bases. Germline V CDR1 and CDR2: MNHNS, SASEGT. The length of the CDR3 is 13 residues. CDR3 residues: CASSDRGLGEQYF. The CDR3 DNA sequence: TGTGCCAGCAGTGATCGGGGCCTCGGGGAGCAGTACTTC.

This rearrangement joins TRBV7-2 to TRBJ1-3; D remains ambiguous. The length of the CDR3 is 17 residues. Germline V gene sequence: CDR1 SGHTA, CDR2 FQGNSA. V was clipped by 1 base and J by 2 bases, with 15 bases between them. The CDR3 region is CASSLGPGFKTGNTIYF. Written as DNA, the CDR3 is TGTGCCAGCAGCTTAGGGCCCGGATTCAAAACTGGAAACACCATATATTTT.

On this clone: This sample also contains other DNA sequences that code for the same CDR3. The chain recombines TRBV2 with TRBJ1-5; D gene unclear. The CDR3 sequence is 12 residues long. V gave up 3 bases and J gave up 5 bases, with 5 bases separating them. Germline assignment: CDR1 SNHLY and CDR2 FYNNEI. CDR3 nucleotides: TGTGCCAGCAGTGATGGATATCAGCCCCAGCATTTT. It encodes CASSDGYQPQHF.

V is TRBV7-8 and J is TRBJ1-5, with a tentative D call TRBD1 (6 bases). The V and J ends lost 5 bases and 4 bases respectively, with 12 bases between them. Per germline, CDR1 SGHVS and CDR2 FQNEAQ. The CDR3 contains 14 residues. CDR3: CASSPTTGNQPQHF. The CDR3 DNA follows: TGTGCCAGCAGCCCAACTACAGGGAATCAGCCCCAGCATTTT.

This clone was observed a single time. This chain uses TRBV5-6 with TRBJ1-5, with a possible D match to TRBD1 (6 bases). The V gene's germline CDR1 is SGHDT and CDR2 YYEEEE. The CDR3 runs to 14 residues. The V gene lost 1 base and the J gene lost 3 bases, with 8 bases spanning the gap. CDR3 sequence (DNA): TGTGCCAGCAGCTTGCAGGGGCCCAATCAGCCCCAGCATTTT. Residues: CASSLQGPNQPQHF.

V and J are TRBV28 and TRBJ2-6; no definite D call. Germline-derived CDR1 and CDR2 are MDHEN and SYDVKM. The length of the CDR3 is 15 residues. Trimming left V 6 bases short and J 3 bases short, with 12 bases between. The CDR3 DNA is TGTGCCAGCAGCTCCTTCACGGATGGGGCCAACGTCCTGACTTTC. Its protein is CASSSFTDGANVLTF. Variable domain in full (rest from reference TRBV28 and TRBJ2-6): DVKVTQSSRYLVKRTGEKVFLECVQDMDHENMFWYRQDPGLGLRLIYFSYDVKMKEKGDIPEGYSVSREKKERFSLILESASTNQTSMYLCASSSFTDGANVLTFGAGSRLTVL.

The chain combines TRBV6-5 with TRBJ2-2, with D possibly being TRBD1 (6 bases). Germline CDR1 is MNHEY and CDR2 is SVGAGI. The CDR3 has 15 amino acids. With 4 bases removed from V and 4 bases from J, the gap between germline ends came to 13 bases. For the CDR3, the DNA is TGTGCCAGCAGTTGGACAGCCGCCGGCACCGGGGAGCTGTTTTTT. Protein: CASSWTAAGTGELFF.

The V call is TRBV9, the J call TRBJ1-2, with TRBD1 matching over 10 bases. With V trimmed by 4 bases and J by 8 bases, 11 bases remained unmatched. Germline-derived CDR1 and CDR2 are SGDLS and YYNGEE. The CDR3 is 15 residues long. The CDR3: CASSPGQGLGGGYTF. The CDR3 DNA follows: TGTGCCAGCAGCCCGGGACAGGGGTTAGGAGGCGGCTACACCTTC.

This clone was found once. V is TRBV7-2 and J is TRBJ2-2; possibly TRBD1 or TRBD2 for D (5 bases each). The CDR3 is 16 amino acids. The V and J ends lost 1 base and 6 bases respectively, with 15 bases between them. Germline lookup yields CDR1 SGHTA and CDR2 FQGNSA. The CDR3 DNA reads as TGTGCCAGCAGCTTAGTGGGGACGACGAAGTCCGGGGAGCTGTTTTTT. Amino acids: CASSLVGTTKSGELFF. Full variable domain (rest looked up from reference TRBV7-2 and TRBJ2-2): GAGVSQSPSNKVTEKGKDVELRCDPISGHTALYWYRQSLGQGLEFLIYFQGNSAPDKSGLPSDRFSAERTGGSVSTLTIQRTQQEDSAVYLCASSLVGTTKSGELFFGEGSRLTVL.